This TCR beta chain was profiled in a study of neurological immune-mediated disorders. V shed 5 bases and J shed 6 bases, with 9 bases lying between them. The CDR3 covers 12 residues. Germline CDR1 and CDR2: SGHTA and FQGNSA. This clonotype was recorded at least ten times. The cDNA came from 5'RACE, which used 10-nucleotide random UMIs. TCRdb recomputed calls from the 5' RACE reads with MiXCR, one row per CDR3 protein. The repertoire consists of about 76,000 distinct CDR3 sequences, with roughly a sixth occurring once and the leading ten covering 15%. The TCR sequence derives from a woman aged 40 to 50 in good health. Specimen: PBMCs. The rearrangement uses TRBV7-2 and TRBJ2-3; tentative D call: TRBD2 (5 bases). The CDR3 loop reads CASSPSGDTQYF. The CDR3 DNA sequence: TGTGCCAGCAGCCCTTCGGGGGATACGCAGTATTTT.